The 17 T cell receptor beta chains reported below all come from one sample, sequenced in a study of T cell responses to AZD1222 COVID-19 vaccine. Sequenced by immunoSEQ multiplex PCR; TCRdb stores in-frame clones only, minus some. The sample holds tens of thousands of clones, 90% seen once. The starting material was peripheral blood, obtained 28 days after the second AZD1222 dose. These receptors all come from an adult who received the AZD1222 COVID-19 vaccine.

This rearrangement joins TRBV5-8 to TRBJ1-5; tentatively, D is TRBD1 (5 bases). CDR1 is SGHTS and CDR2 is YDEGEE in the germline V gene. This CDR3 is built from 16 residues. The germline V and J ends were trimmed by 1 base and 2 bases, with 13 bases remaining between them. CDR3 DNA sequence: TGTGCCAGCAGCTTGCGGGGGACGGTACGCAATCAGCCCCAGCATTTT. The encoded protein is CASSLRGTVRNQPQHF.

The chain uses TRBV6-1 and TRBJ1-1; 7 positions match TRBD1. V lost 6 bases to trimming and J lost 4 bases; unmatched junction nucleotides: 5. Per germline, CDR1 MNHNS and CDR2 SASEGT. CDR3 length: 13 amino acids. Here the CDR3 DNA reads TGTGCCAGCAGGCAAGACAGGGTCACTGAAGCTTTCTTT. Translation gives CASRQDRVTEAFF.

The V gene is TRBV18, the J gene TRBJ2-7; 9 bases match TRBD1. V gave up 3 bases and J gave up 6 bases; unmatched junction bases: 3. The CDR3 is 13 amino acids. Germline V gives CDR1 KGHSH, CDR2 LQKENI. The DNA of the CDR3 is TGTGCCAGCTCACCTTGGACAGGGGTCGAGCAGTACTTC. The encoded protein is CASSPWTGVEQYF. The full variable domain, in which reference TRBV18 and TRBJ2-7 provide the parts outside the CDR3, is NAGVMQNPRHLVRRRGQEARLRCSPMKGHSHVYWYRQLPEEGLKFMVYLQKENIIDESGMPKERFSAEFPKEGPSILRIQQVVRGDSAAYFCASSPWTGVEQYFGPGTRLTVT.

The J gene is TRBJ1-1, the V gene TRBV19; TRBD1 matches 8 bases. The CDR3 covers 16 residues. The V segment lost 5 bases and the J segment 7 bases; nucleotides outside the gene matches: 15. Germline values: CDR1 LNHDA, CDR2 SQIVND (reference sequence). The CDR3 loop is CASSLTLLTGVNEAFF. For the CDR3, the DNA is TGTGCCAGTAGTTTAACCCTCCTGACAGGGGTTAATGAAGCTTTCTTT.

The chain has TRBV6-5 and TRBJ1-2, with a possible D match to TRBD1 (6 bases). The CDR3 consists of 13 residues. V was cut by 7 bases and J by 5 bases, with 14 bases left in between. Germline lookup yields CDR1 MNHEY and CDR2 SVGAGI. The DNA for the CDR3 is TGTGCCAGCAAGGAGGGGGGAAGATATGGCTACACCTTC. Protein: CASKEGGRYGYTF.

The genes are TRBV19 and TRBJ1-5, with a weak D call TRBD1 (5 bases). The length of the CDR3 is 13 residues. CDR1 is LNHDA and CDR2 is SQIVND in the germline V gene (reference sequence). V lost 5 bases to trimming and J lost 9 bases, with 14 bases between them. The CDR3 region has the DNA TGTGCCAGTAGTCGCCGGGACGGTTCGCCCCAGCATTTT. Its protein is CASSRRDGSPQHF.

The gene calls are TRBV28 and TRBJ1-1; D is unclear. V dropped 9 bases and J dropped 1 base, with 6 bases sitting between them. The germline V gene encodes CDR1 MDHEN and CDR2 SYDVKM. The CDR3 sequence is 11 residues long. The CDR3 DNA reads as TGTGCCAGTCACAAGAACACTGAAGCTTTCTTT. Protein: CASHKNTEAFF.

The genes are TRBV19 and TRBJ1-2; possible D gene TRBD1, 6 bases. The CDR3 length is 13 residues. Germline assignment: CDR1 LNHDA and CDR2 SQIVND (reference sequence). The germline V and J ends were trimmed by 9 bases and 1 base, with 12 bases remaining between them. The CDR3 nucleotides are TGTGCCAGCAGTCGACAGGTTAACTATGGCTACACCTTC. Protein: CASSRQVNYGYTF.

This sequence joins TRBV9 and TRBJ1-2, with D hard to call. The germline V and J ends were trimmed by 0 bases and 0 bases, with 9 bases remaining between them. The germline V gene has CDR1 SGDLS and CDR2 YYNGEE. The CDR3 has 15 residues. The CDR3 DNA reads as TGTGCCAGCAGCGTAGAGCCAGTAGCTAACTATGGCTACACCTTC. Translation: CASSVEPVANYGYTF.

The V and J genes are TRBV5-1 and TRBJ2-1; 9 bases line up with TRBD1. Germline V lookup: CDR1 SGHRS, CDR2 YFSETQ. J gave up 9 bases and V 7 bases, and 17 bases lay outside the gene matches. The CDR3 covers 16 residues. As DNA, the CDR3 is TGCGCCAGCGTCCCCCTCCGGACAGGGGTGGCGGGTGAGCAGTTCTTC. Its protein product is CASVPLRTGVAGEQFF. The variable domain in full, with the rest retrieved from reference TRBV5-1 and TRBJ2-1, is KAGVTQTPRYLIKTRGQQVTLSCSPISGHRSVSWYQQTPGQGLQFLFEYFSETQRNKGNFPGRFSGRQFSNSRSEMNVSTLELGDSALYLCASVPLRTGVAGEQFFGPGTRLTVL.

The chain uses TRBV2 and TRBJ1-1, with a tentative D call TRBD1 (6 bases). Germline lookup yields CDR1 SNHLY and CDR2 FYNNEI. The CDR3 spans 17 residues. Trimming took off 6 bases at V and 0 bases at J, with 20 bases between the two ends. The DNA of the CDR3 is TGTGCCAGCAGAGTCTCCGACAGGAGAATTATGAACACTGAAGCTTTCTTT. Protein product: CASRVSDRRIMNTEAFF.

V is TRBV5-1 and J is TRBJ1-2; D not resolved. This CDR3 has 14 amino acids. V was pared by 4 bases and J by 7 bases, with 17 bases between. Looked up from germline, CDR1 is SGHRS and CDR2 is YFSETQ. In nucleotides, the CDR3 is TGCGCCAGCAGCCTGGAAGGAGGGTACGGTGGCTACACCTTC. Translation: CASSLEGGYGGYTF.

The V gene is TRBV10-3, the J gene TRBJ2-2; D perhaps matches TRBD2 (7 bases). The CDR3 has 14 amino acids. V was clipped by 11 bases and J by 5 bases, with 18 bases between them. Germline CDR1 reads ENHRY; CDR2 reads SYGVKD. This chain's CDR3 is CAAAPGGPTGELFF. The CDR3 DNA follows: TGTGCCGCTGCCCCGGGGGGCCCGACCGGGGAGCTGTTTTTT.

The rearrangement joins TRBV5-4 to TRBJ1-2; no clear D. The V end was cut by 0 bases, the J end by 6 bases, with 6 bases between. This CDR3 is built from 12 residues. Per germline, CDR1 SGHNT and CDR2 YYREEE (reference sequence). The CDR3 DNA reads as TGTGCCAGCAGCTTGGCAGGTAATGGCTACACCTTC. It codes for CASSLAGNGYTF.

The V call is TRBV5-1, the J call TRBJ1-6, with 9 bases matching TRBD1. The CDR3 is 15 residues long. J gave up 11 bases and V 4 bases, and 10 bases lay outside the gene matches. CDR1 and CDR2 (germline): SGHRS, YFSETQ. The CDR3 sequence is CASSIVPGQGPPLHF. Written as DNA, the CDR3 is TGCGCCAGCAGCATCGTCCCGGGACAGGGACCACCCCTCCACTTT.

The chain recombines TRBV28 with TRBJ1-5; 10 nucleotides agree with TRBD1. V lost 4 bases to trimming and J lost 0 bases; unmatched junction nucleotides: 6. Per the germline V gene, CDR1 is MDHEN and CDR2 is SYDVKM. There are 17 residues in the CDR3. CDR3 sequence: CASSWTGGGYSNQPQHF. DNA of the CDR3: TGTGCCAGCAGTTGGACAGGGGGGGGTTATAGCAATCAGCCCCAGCATTTT.

This sequence joins TRBV7-2 and TRBJ1-6, with D uncertain. The V and J ends lost 2 bases and 7 bases respectively, with 9 bases between them. Germline assignment: CDR1 SGHTA and CDR2 FQGNSA. The CDR3 is 14 amino acids. CDR3 sequence reads: CASSLSKPNSPLHF. CDR3 nucleotides: TGTGCCAGCAGCTTATCTAAGCCCAATTCACCCCTCCACTTT.